These 14 T cell receptor beta chains share one sample of origin, sequenced in a study of blood T cell repertoires in COVID-19. Only in-frame clones appear in the TCRdb table, and some are missing; sequencing was by immunoSEQ multiplex PCR. The data show 450,000 to 500,000 clones, roughly 87% seen once. The material sequenced was PBMCs or T cells enriched from blood (not recorded which). The receptors come from a woman under 30 who had recovered from COVID-19.

This rearrangement joins TRBV4-1 to TRBJ2-5; TRBD2 agrees at 14 bases. The germline CDR1 and CDR2 sequences are MGHRA and YSYEKL. The trim removed 4 bases at V and 2 bases at J, leaving 6 bases unmatched. The CDR3 has 17 amino acids. The CDR3 sequence is CASSPTSGGAQQETQYF. The CDR3 nucleotides read TGCGCCAGCAGCCCGACTAGCGGGGGGGCGCAGCAAGAGACCCAGTACTTC.

The chain joins TRBV6-6 to TRBJ2-7; D might be TRBD1 (5 bases). From germline, CDR1 is MNHNY and CDR2 SVGAGI (reference sequence). The ends were cut back, 5 bases at V and 3 bases at J, with 5 bases in the middle. The CDR3 sequence is 11 residues long. The CDR3 nucleotides read TGTGCCAGCAGTGACAGCTACGAGCAGTACTTC. Protein: CASSDSYEQYF.

This clone was recorded once. The gene calls are TRBV6-5 and TRBJ2-4; 9 positions agree with TRBD1. Per germline, CDR1 MNHEY and CDR2 SVGAGI. CDR3 length: 15 amino acids. Trimming removed 8 bases from V and 6 bases from J; junction bases left unmatched: 11. The CDR3 coding sequence is TGTGCCAGCGGTCAGGGACAGGGAAAAGGAAACATTCAGTACTTC. Translated, it gives CASGQGQGKGNIQYF.

Remarks on this clone: This CDR3 is also generated by other DNA sequences in the sample. V and J are TRBV7-9 and TRBJ2-5; D ambiguous. The germline gives CDR1 SEHNR, CDR2 FQNEAQ (reference sequence). The CDR3 is 11 residues long. The ends were cut back, 3 bases at V and 3 bases at J, with 2 bases in the middle. The CDR3: CASSFKETQYF. CDR3 in DNA: TGTGCCAGCAGCTTCAAAGAGACCCAGTACTTC.

This clone was counted a single time. The V call is TRBV10-2, the J call TRBJ2-7; D ambiguous. V lost 3 bases and J 1 base, leaving 13 bases between the germline ends. Per germline, CDR1 WSHSY and CDR2 SAAADI. This CDR3 has 15 amino acids. CDR3 DNA sequence: TGCGCCAGCAGTGACTCCCTCGAGCGTTCCTACGAGCAGTACTTC. Encoded protein: CASSDSLERSYEQYF.

This clone was seen once. V gene TRBV30 combines with J gene TRBJ1-1; 7 positions match TRBD1. Germline CDR1 GTSNPN, CDR2 SVGIG (reference sequence). This CDR3 comprises 15 residues. J gave up 1 base and V 4 bases, and 9 bases lay outside the gene matches. The DNA of the CDR3 is TGTGCCTGGAATCGATTATACAGGGGGAACACTGAAGCTTTCTTT. It yields the protein CAWNRLYRGNTEAFF.

The chain links TRBV30 to TRBJ1-5; the D gene is possibly TRBD1 (5 bases). The CDR3 totals 14 residues. The V gene's germline CDR1 is GTSNPN and CDR2 SVGIG (reference sequence). V was shortened by 3 bases and J by 3 bases, with 12 bases between the two germline ends. In DNA form, the CDR3 reads TGTGCCTGGAGCAAAGGGGTGGACAATCAGCCCCAGCATTTT. This encodes CAWSKGVDNQPQHF.

The chain couples TRBV10-3 to TRBJ2-7, with TRBD1 identical over 8 bases. Germline V gene lookup returns CDR1 ENHRY and CDR2 SYGVKD. The CDR3 has 13 amino acids. The V segment lost 5 bases and the J segment 3 bases; nucleotides outside the gene matches: 3. CDR3 in amino acids: CAISRGTGYEQYF. The CDR3 DNA is TGTGCCATCAGTCGCGGGACAGGCTACGAGCAGTACTTC.

The chain joins TRBV5-1 to TRBJ1-3; no clear D. The length of the CDR3 is 16 residues. Trimming cost V 1 base and J 0 bases, with 11 bases left between them. Germline V gene sequence: CDR1 SGHRS, CDR2 YFSETQ. CDR3 sequence (DNA): TGCGCCAGCAGCTTGTTTGCGGCAAGCTCTGGAAACACCATATATTTT. Its protein is CASSLFAASSGNTIYF.

CDR3 coding DNA: TGTGCCATCCGTGTACGGTGGGCAGTCAATCAGCCCCAGCATTTT. Translation gives CAIRVRWAVNQPQHF. The rearrangement uses TRBV10-3 and TRBJ1-5, with D uncertain. The germline V gene encodes CDR1 ENHRY and CDR2 SYGVKD. V lost 8 bases and J 3 bases, leaving 17 bases between the germline ends. This CDR3 has 15 residues.

CDR3 bases: TGTGCTAGTGGTTTGGTACTAGGTAGACTAGCGGGGGGGCAGTTCCAGTACGAGCAGTACTTC. Protein sequence: CASGLVLGRLAGGQFQYEQYF. The chain combines TRBV12-5 with TRBJ2-7; 14 nucleotides align to TRBD2. The germline V gene encodes CDR1 LGHNT and CDR2 FRNRAP. This CDR3 has 21 residues. V shed 0 bases, J shed 4 bases, and the junction held 17 bases outside the gene matches.

This chain joins TRBV5-3 and TRBJ2-1, with 12 bases lining up with TRBD2. TRBV5-3 is designated an ORF whose function remains uncertain. The CDR3 loop spans 16 amino acids. Trimming took 5 bases from V and 4 from J; bases not matched to a gene: 7. CDR3 bases: TGTGCCAGAAGACTGGAGACTAGCGGGAGATACAATGAGCAGTTCTTC. This gives the protein CARRLETSGRYNEQFF.

This clone was counted once. The chain carries TRBV5-4 and TRBJ2-3; maybe TRBD2 (5 bases). CDR3 length: 13 amino acids. V was cut by 4 bases and J by 10 bases, with 16 bases left in between. Germline values: CDR1 SGHNT, CDR2 YYREEE (reference sequence). Here the CDR3 reads CASSTDSTLAQYF. CDR3 bases: TGTGCCAGCAGCACGGACTCCACCCTTGCGCAGTATTTT.

The chain employs TRBV13 and TRBJ2-7; the D is unclear. Trimming cost V 2 bases and J 4 bases, with 15 bases left between them. The CDR3 extends over 15 amino acids. CDR1 and CDR2 from the germline V gene are PRHDT and FYEKMQ (reference sequence). CDR3 nucleotide sequence: TGTGCCAGCAGCTTAAAGGAAATACTACCTTACGAGCAGTACTTC. Protein sequence: CASSLKEILPYEQYF.